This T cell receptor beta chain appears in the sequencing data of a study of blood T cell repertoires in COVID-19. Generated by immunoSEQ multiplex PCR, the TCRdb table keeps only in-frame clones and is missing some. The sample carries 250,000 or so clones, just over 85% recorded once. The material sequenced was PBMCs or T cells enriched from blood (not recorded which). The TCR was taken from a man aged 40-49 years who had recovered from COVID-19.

Here the CDR3 reads CASSGDSNNSPLHF. CDR3 bases: TGTGCCAGCAGTGGGGACAGCAATAATTCACCCCTCCACTTT. J is TRBJ1-6 and V is TRBV2; TRBD1 matches at 7 bases. This CDR3 contains 14 residues. V lost 4 bases and J lost 5; bases outside the gene matches: 2. Germline-derived CDR1 and CDR2 are SNHLY and FYNNEI.